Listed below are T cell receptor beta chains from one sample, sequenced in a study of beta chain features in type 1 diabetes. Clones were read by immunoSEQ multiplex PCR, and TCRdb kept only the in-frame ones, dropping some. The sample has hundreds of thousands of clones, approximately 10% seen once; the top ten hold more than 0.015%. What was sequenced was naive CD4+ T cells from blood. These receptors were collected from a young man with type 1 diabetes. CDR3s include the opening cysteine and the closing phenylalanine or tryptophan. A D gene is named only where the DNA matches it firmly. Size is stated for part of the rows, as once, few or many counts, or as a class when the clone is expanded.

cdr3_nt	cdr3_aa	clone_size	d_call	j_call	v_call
TGTGCCACCAGCAGAGATCCGCAGGGGTTCACTGAAGCTTTCTTT	CATSRDPQGFTEAFF	NA	NA	TRBJ1-1	TRBV15
TGTGCCAGCAGTGCGGGACTGAACTCTGGGGCCAACGTCCTGACTTTC	CASSAGLNSGANVLTF	NA	NA	TRBJ2-6	TRBV25-1
TGTGCCAGCAGCTTAGGGGGCTGGGAATATGGCTACACCTTC	CASSLGGWEYGYTF	NA	NA	TRBJ1-2	TRBV7-3
TGTGCCAGCAGCTTAGTCGGCTCCCCAGGTGAAAAACTGTTTTTT	CASSLVGSPGEKLFF	NA	NA	TRBJ1-4	TRBV7-6
TGTGCCCCGGGAATTCTAGGGGGCTACACCTTC	CAPGILGGYTF	few	NA	TRBJ1-2	TRBV7-9
TGTGCCAGCAGTTTTCCCCCGGGGGCTGAAGCTTTCTTT	CASSFPPGAEAFF	NA	NA	TRBJ1-1	TRBV28
TGTGCCAGCAGCTTGCCCGGGACTACCACAGATACGCAGTATTTT	CASSLPGTTTDTQYF	few	TRBD2	TRBJ2-3	TRBV5-4
TGTGCCAGCAGCTTAGAAGCACCCGGGGGGAAGTTCTTC	CASSLEAPGGKFF	few	TRBD2	TRBJ2-1	TRBV7-9
TGTGCCTGGAATCCTAACGGGGAAGGTGAGCAGTTCTTC	CAWNPNGEGEQFF	few	NA	TRBJ2-1	TRBV30
TGTGCCTGGAGTGTCGGGAGATCTGGAAACACCATATATTTT	CAWSVGRSGNTIYF	few	NA	TRBJ1-3	TRBV30
TGTGCCAGCAGTGGATCTTCCCCAGGCGGGGGGCGCTACAATGAGCAGTTCTTC	CASSGSSPGGGRYNEQFF	few	TRBD2	TRBJ2-1	TRBV25-1
TGTGCCAGCAGCCCCCCGGGGAACAATGAGCAGTTCTTC	CASSPPGNNEQFF	few	NA	TRBJ2-1	TRBV7-9
TGTGCCAGCAGTTACGCAACCGGTAGGACAGGGGAGACCCAGTACTTC	CASSYATGRTGETQYF	NA	TRBD1	TRBJ2-5	TRBV6-5
TGTGCCAGCAGCCCATCCGCGCGGGCTACGTACAATGAGCAGTTCTTC	CASSPSARATYNEQFF	few	NA	TRBJ2-1	TRBV4-2
TGTGCCAGCAGTACGGGGAGCAGTAGCTACGAGCAGTACTTC	CASSTGSSSYEQYF	NA	NA	TRBJ2-7	TRBV11-2
TGTGCCAGCAGCTCGACGGGGAAACAGCCCCAGCATTTT	CASSSTGKQPQHF	few	NA	TRBJ1-5	TRBV7-9
TGTGCCAGCACCTCGGGACTCTACAATGAGCAGTTCTTC	CASTSGLYNEQFF	NA	NA	TRBJ2-1	TRBV27
TGTGCCAGCTCAATCGACAGGGGCGATTCACCCCTCCACTTT	CASSIDRGDSPLHF	few	TRBD1	TRBJ1-6	TRBV18
TGTGCCAGTAGCAAGGGGGACAGGAAACCCTACGAGCAGTACTTC	CASSKGDRKPYEQYF	NA	TRBD1	TRBJ2-7	TRBV19
TGCAGTGCTAGATTCGGTGCAGGCTACACCTTC	CSARFGAGYTF	NA	NA	TRBJ1-2	TRBV20-1
TGCAGCGGTGCGGCTAGCGGGGGGGCTTACAATGAGCAGTTCTTC	CSGAASGGAYNEQFF	few	TRBD2	TRBJ2-1	TRBV29-1
TGTGCCAGCGAGTCCTATCGGACAGCGAGCTTGGGAGCTTTCTTT	CASESYRTASLGAFF	NA	NA	TRBJ1-1	TRBV6-5
TGTGCCAGCTCCGCCGGGACAGGGGGCAATCAGCCCCAGCATTTT	CASSAGTGGNQPQHF	few	TRBD1	TRBJ1-5	TRBV18
TGTGCCAGCAGCTTGCCAGGAGGAATGAACACTGAAGCTTTCTTT	CASSLPGGMNTEAFF	NA	NA	TRBJ1-1	TRBV5-4
TGTGCCAGCAGAGAACAGGGGGCGGGTCAGCCCCAGCATTTT	CASREQGAGQPQHF	NA	TRBD1	TRBJ1-5	TRBV27
TGTGCCACCAGCATGCCCCCTAACAATGAGCAGTTCTTC	CATSMPPNNEQFF	NA	NA	TRBJ2-1	TRBV15
TGTGCCAGCAGTGCGGCAGGGCCGGATTCACCCCTCCACTTT	CASSAAGPDSPLHF	NA	NA	TRBJ1-6	TRBV2
TGTGCCAGCAGCGCTACGGACAGGGGGAACACTGAAGCTTTCTTT	CASSATDRGNTEAFF	NA	TRBD1	TRBJ1-1	TRBV9
TGTGCCAGCAGCTTCGACAGCTACAATGAGCAGTTCTTC	CASSFDSYNEQFF	NA	NA	TRBJ2-1	TRBV6-6
TGTGCCAGTAGTAGGACAGGGGAGAATCAGCCCCAGCATTTT	CASSRTGENQPQHF	NA	TRBD1	TRBJ1-5	TRBV19
TGTGCCAGCAGCTTGGGGCAGGGGACCCTTAACTATGGCTACACCTTC	CASSLGQGTLNYGYTF	NA	NA	TRBJ1-2	TRBV5-6
TGTGCCAGCAGCTTAGGGACAGGTTTCTACGAGCAGTACTTC	CASSLGTGFYEQYF	few	TRBD1	TRBJ2-7	TRBV7-2
TGTGCCAGCAGTAGACAGGGAAGCGAGCAGTACTTC	CASSRQGSEQYF	NA	TRBD1	TRBJ2-7	TRBV6-6
TGTGCCAGCAGCGTTCAGGGAGGTGAAAAACTGTTTTTT	CASSVQGGEKLFF	NA	NA	TRBJ1-4	TRBV9
TGTGCCAGCAGCTTCGGTACTAGCCCCTCAGATACGCAGTATTTT	CASSFGTSPSDTQYF	few	NA	TRBJ2-3	TRBV7-9
TGTGCCAGCAGCCCTGGGGGCTGGAACACCGGGGAGCTGTTTTTT	CASSPGGWNTGELFF	NA	NA	TRBJ2-2	TRBV7-2
TGCAGCGTTGATGGACAGAACGCGCAAGGCTATGGCTACACCTTC	CSVDGQNAQGYGYTF	NA	NA	TRBJ1-2	TRBV29-1
TGCAGCGTTGAAGAGGGAAAGGGGCCGAACACTGAAGCTTTCTTT	CSVEEGKGPNTEAFF	few	NA	TRBJ1-1	TRBV29-1
TGCGCCAGCAGCTTGGATCAGGGTTCCGGCGTAGCTTTCTTT	CASSLDQGSGVAFF	NA	NA	TRBJ1-1	TRBV5-1
TGTGCCAGCAGCGCCACTGGTATCGGGGCCAACGTCCTGACTTTC	CASSATGIGANVLTF	few	NA	TRBJ2-6	TRBV9
TGTGCCAGCAGCCCCGGACTAGCGGGGGTCAACACAGATACGCAGTATTTT	CASSPGLAGVNTDTQYF	NA	TRBD2	TRBJ2-3	TRBV7-2
TGTGCCAGCAGCCACAGGGAGGGGGGTCAGCCCCAGCATTTT	CASSHREGGQPQHF	NA	NA	TRBJ1-5	TRBV6-5
TGTGCCAGCAGCTCAGCGGGGGGTCCCTACAATGAGCAGTTCTTC	CASSSAGGPYNEQFF	few	TRBD2	TRBJ2-1	TRBV7-9
TGTGCCACCAGCAGGTACCGGGATACGCAGTATTTT	CATSRYRDTQYF	NA	NA	TRBJ2-3	TRBV15
TGTGCCAGCAGCTTGGACAGGGCTAACTATGGCTACACCTTC	CASSLDRANYGYTF	NA	TRBD1	TRBJ1-2	TRBV11-2
TGTGCCAGCTCCCCTTTGAGCGGGACTTCCGTCTCTGGAAACACCATATATTTT	CASSPLSGTSVSGNTIYF	NA	NA	TRBJ1-3	TRBV18
TGTGCCAGCAGCTTAGTTAGCGGAGGGACGAACACCGGGGAGCTGTTTTTT	CASSLVSGGTNTGELFF	NA	NA	TRBJ2-2	TRBV7-3
TGCGCCAGCAGCCCCCTCTCGGCGGGGGGGGGTGAGCAGTTCTTC	CASSPLSAGGGEQFF	NA	TRBD2	TRBJ2-1	TRBV5-1
TGTGCCAGCAGCGTCAATGTAGGGACACGAGGGGAGACCCAGTACTTC	CASSVNVGTRGETQYF	few	NA	TRBJ2-5	TRBV9
TGTGCCAGCAGCTTAGCCTCGAGTGTTAACTATGGCTACACCTTC	CASSLASSVNYGYTF	NA	NA	TRBJ1-2	TRBV7-2
TGTGCCAGCAGCTTGTGGACAGGGCCCTACGAGCAGTACTTC	CASSLWTGPYEQYF	few	TRBD1	TRBJ2-7	TRBV11-2
TGTGCCTGGAGCTTCGGGGACAGTCGATCGAGAGATACGCAGTATTTT	CAWSFGDSRSRDTQYF	NA	TRBD1	TRBJ2-3	TRBV30
TGTGCCAGCAGACGGGACAGTGGGAGCAATCAGCCCCAGCATTTT	CASRRDSGSNQPQHF	NA	TRBD1	TRBJ1-5	TRBV6-6
TGTGCCAGCAGCTTTGGACTAGCGGGGATACAAGAGACCCAGTACTTC	CASSFGLAGIQETQYF	NA	TRBD2	TRBJ2-5	TRBV7-9
TGTGCCAGCAGCTTGCAACAGGGCTCCACCGAGCAGTACTTC	CASSLQQGSTEQYF	few	NA	TRBJ2-7	TRBV5-4
TGCAGCGTTCTCGGACAGAACAATGAGCAGTTCTTC	CSVLGQNNEQFF	NA	NA	TRBJ2-1	TRBV29-1
TGTGCCAGCAGCCAAGGGACAGTCTTTGAGCAGTTCTTC	CASSQGTVFEQFF	NA	TRBD1	TRBJ2-1	TRBV7-3
TGTGCCAGCTCACCGCTGTCAGGCCCTAATTCACCCCTCCACTTT	CASSPLSGPNSPLHF	few	NA	TRBJ1-6	TRBV18
TGTGCCAGCAGCCTCCCCGTTAGCGGGGGGGCCTGCCATGAGCAGTTCTTC	CASSLPVSGGACHEQFF	few	TRBD2	TRBJ2-1	TRBV4-2
TGTGCCAGCTCACCACGACTCCCTGGAGGAGAGCAGTACTTC	CASSPRLPGGEQYF	NA	NA	TRBJ2-7	TRBV18